This entry describes one T cell receptor beta chain. No antigen is known for it. This record belongs to a study of regulatory T cells in long-lasting Graves disease. Study outcomes and limitations: TRBV28, TRBJ1-2 and TRBJ2-5 emerged as the favored segments in persistent disease.

Time point described: newly diagnosed GD, antithyroid drugs for less than 3 months. PBMCs were the source of the RNA used for TCR sequencing. Trimming shortened V by 4 bases and J by 5 bases, and 15 bases separated the two germline ends. The CDR3 totals 14 residues. Germline CDR1 reads SGHDT; CDR2 reads YYEEEE. Sequencing libraries for TCR beta were prepared with iRepertoire HTBI primers and Arm-PCR of CDR3 regions. From the multiplex PCR reads, TCRdb called clonotypes with MiXCR, one entry per CDR3 protein. The sample lists around 420,000 distinct CDR3 sequences; approximately 15% were seen once. This sample also belongs to another study, concerning T cells in Graves' hyperthyroidism and ophthalmopathy.

The chain links TRBV5-6 to TRBJ2-5; TRBD2 might be the D (6 bases). This receptor was obtained from a woman aged 40 to 49 with Graves disease. The starting material was peripheral blood mononuclear cells (PBMCs), obtained at new diagnosis, from a patient treated with antithyroid drugs. CDR3 sequence: CASSIRLGRETQYF. The CDR3 DNA follows: TGTGCCAGCAGCATCCGACTGGGGAGGGAGACCCAGTACTTC.